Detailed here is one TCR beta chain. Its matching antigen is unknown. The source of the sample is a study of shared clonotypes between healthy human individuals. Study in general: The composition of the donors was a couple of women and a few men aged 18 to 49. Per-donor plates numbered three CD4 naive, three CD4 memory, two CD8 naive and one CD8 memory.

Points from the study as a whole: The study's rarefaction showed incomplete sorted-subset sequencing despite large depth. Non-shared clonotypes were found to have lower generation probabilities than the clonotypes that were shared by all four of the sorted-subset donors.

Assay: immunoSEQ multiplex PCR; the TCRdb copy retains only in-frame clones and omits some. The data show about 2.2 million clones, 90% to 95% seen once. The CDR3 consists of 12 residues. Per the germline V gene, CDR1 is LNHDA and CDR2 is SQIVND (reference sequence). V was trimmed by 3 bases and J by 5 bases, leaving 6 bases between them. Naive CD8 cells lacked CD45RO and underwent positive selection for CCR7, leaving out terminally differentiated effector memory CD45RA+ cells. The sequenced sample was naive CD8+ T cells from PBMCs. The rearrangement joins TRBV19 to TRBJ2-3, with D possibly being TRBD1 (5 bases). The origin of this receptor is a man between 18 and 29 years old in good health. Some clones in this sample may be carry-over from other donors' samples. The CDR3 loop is CASSMQGDTQYF. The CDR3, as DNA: TGTGCCAGTAGTATGCAGGGAGATACGCAGTATTTT.